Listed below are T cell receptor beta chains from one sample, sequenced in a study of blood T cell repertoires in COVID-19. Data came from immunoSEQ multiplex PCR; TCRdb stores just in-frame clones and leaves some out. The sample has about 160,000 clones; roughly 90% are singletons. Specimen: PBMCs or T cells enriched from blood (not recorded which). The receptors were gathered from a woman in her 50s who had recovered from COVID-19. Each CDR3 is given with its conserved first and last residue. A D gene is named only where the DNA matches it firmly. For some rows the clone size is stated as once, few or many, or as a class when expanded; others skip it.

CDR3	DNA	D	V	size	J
CASSQEVGSNEKLFF	TGTGCCAGCAGCCAAGAGGTTGGCTCTAATGAAAAACTGTTTTTT	NA	TRBV3-1/TRBV3-2	NA	TRBJ1-4
CASSPQRADTQYF	TGTGCCAGCAGCCCCCAAAGAGCAGATACGCAGTATTTT	NA	TRBV11-2	NA	TRBJ2-3
CASSLSLGAKYF	TGTGCCAGCAGTTTATCTCTGGGGGCGAAGTACTTC	NA	TRBV12-3/TRBV12-4	NA	TRBJ2-7
CASSSYMNTEAFF	TGTGCCAGCAGCTCTTACATGAACACTGAAGCTTTCTTT	NA	TRBV7-2	NA	TRBJ1-1
CASSPSTVRNQPQHF	TGTGCCAGTAGTCCTTCGACTGTCCGTAATCAGCCCCAGCATTTT	NA	TRBV19	once	TRBJ1-5
CASSFSVLITEAFF	TGTGCCAGCAGCTTTTCGGTTTTAATCACTGAAGCTTTCTTT	NA	TRBV13	NA	TRBJ1-1
CASSRLLTGINEKLFF	TGCGCCAGCAGCCGACTCCTGACAGGAATTAATGAAAAACTGTTTTTT	NA	TRBV4-3	NA	TRBJ1-4
CASSLGLAGAPSSTDTQYF	TGCGCCAGCAGCCTGGGACTAGCGGGGGCCCCATCGAGCACAGATACGCAGTATTTT	TRBD2	TRBV4-1	NA	TRBJ2-3
CASSIGLLSTDTQYF	TGTGCCAGTAGTATAGGTCTACTATCAACAGATACGCAGTATTTT	NA	TRBV19	NA	TRBJ2-3
CASRPWRGTMNTEAFF	TGTGCCAGCCGTCCTTGGCGGGGAACTATGAACACTGAAGCTTTCTTT	NA	TRBV11-1	few	TRBJ1-1
CASSLAGQGAVRYSNQPQHF	TGTGCCAGCAGCTTGGCCGGACAGGGGGCGGTCCGTTATAGCAATCAGCCCCAGCATTTT	TRBD1	TRBV5-5	NA	TRBJ1-5
CASSLTRDRLQYF	TGCGCCAGCAGCTTGACCCGAGACAGGCTGCAGTATTTT	NA	TRBV5-1	NA	TRBJ2-3
CASSLRGRSTEAFF	TGTGCCAGCAGCTTAAGGGGGCGGAGCACTGAAGCTTTCTTT	NA	TRBV7-3	NA	TRBJ1-1
CASTPGLAGPNEQFF	TGTGCCAGTACCCCGGGACTAGCGGGGCCCAATGAGCAGTTCTTC	TRBD2	TRBV19	once	TRBJ2-1
CASSPGQGNGYTF	TGCGCCAGCAGCCCAGGACAGGGCAATGGCTACACCTTC	TRBD1	TRBV4-3	NA	TRBJ1-2
CASSFGGVGGYTF	TGTGCCAGCAGTTTTGGAGGGGTCGGTGGCTACACCTTC	NA	TRBV12-3/TRBV12-4	NA	TRBJ1-2
CASSPRLVSGKADTQYF	TGTGCCAGCTCACCACGGTTGGTGTCGGGTAAGGCAGATACGCAGTATTTT	NA	TRBV18	NA	TRBJ2-3
CASSLLGRYYYGYTF	TGTGCCAGCAGCTTATTGGGGCGCTATTACTATGGCTACACCTTC	NA	TRBV7-8	NA	TRBJ1-2
CASSQVGPQETQYF	TGCGCCAGCAGCCAAGTGGGGCCTCAAGAGACCCAGTACTTC	NA	TRBV4-1	once	TRBJ2-5
CASGLVSYGYTF	TGTGCTAGTGGTTTGGTCAGTTATGGCTACACCTTC	NA	TRBV12-5	NA	TRBJ1-2
CASKSGGPEQFF	TGTGCCAGCAAATCCGGCGGGCCTGAGCAGTTCTTC	NA	TRBV27	NA	TRBJ2-1
CASSDRGRATNEKLFF	TGTGCCAGCAGCGACCGAGGGAGAGCAACTAATGAAAAACTGTTTTTT	NA	TRBV7-8	NA	TRBJ1-4
CAWSRGGSYNEQFF	TGTGCCTGGAGTCGGGGGGGGTCCTACAATGAGCAGTTCTTC	TRBD2	TRBV30	NA	TRBJ2-1
CSVERSLPTYNEQFF	TGCAGCGTTGAAAGGAGCCTACCTACCTACAATGAGCAGTTCTTC	NA	TRBV29-1	once	TRBJ2-1
CASSPTTGGAAGELFF	TGTGCCAGCTCACCGACGACAGGGGGCGCGGCCGGGGAGCTGTTTTTT	TRBD1	TRBV18	NA	TRBJ2-2
CASSYPGPYEQYF	TGTGCCAGCAGTTACCCGGGTCCCTACGAGCAGTACTTC	NA	TRBV6-2/TRBV6-3	NA	TRBJ2-7
CASSVENVVWAGDNEQFF	TGTGCCAGCAGCGTAGAAAATGTGGTGTGGGCGGGGGACAATGAGCAGTTCTTC	TRBD2	TRBV9	NA	TRBJ2-1
CASSPRTWDEQFF	TGTGCCAGCAGCCCTAGGACTTGGGATGAGCAGTTCTTC	NA	TRBV13	NA	TRBJ2-1
CASSLEGRSGSPLHF	TGCGCCAGCAGCTTGGAGGGGAGGTCGGGCTCACCCCTCCACTTT	NA	TRBV5-1	NA	TRBJ1-6
CASSFSGTRVMNTEAFF	TGTGCCAGCAGCTTTTCCGGGACAAGAGTCATGAACACTGAAGCTTTCTTT	NA	TRBV7-2	NA	TRBJ1-1
CASSQVGQGTYEQYF	TGCGCCAGCAGCCAAGTCGGACAGGGCACCTACGAGCAGTACTTC	TRBD1	TRBV4-3	NA	TRBJ2-7
CASSQSYSGRAGMDYGYTF	TGCGCCAGCAGCCAGAGCTATTCAGGGAGGGCGGGGATGGACTATGGCTACACCTTC	NA	TRBV4-1	once	TRBJ1-2
CASSLTVSGANVLTF	TGTGCCAGCAGCTTAACCGTTTCTGGGGCCAACGTCCTGACTTTC	NA	TRBV7-3	once	TRBJ2-6
CASSSHGTGLSTDTQYF	TGTGCCAGCAGCTCTCACGGGACAGGACTTAGCACAGATACGCAGTATTTT	TRBD1	TRBV7-2	NA	TRBJ2-3
CASSSGKNIQYF	TGCGCCAGCAGTAGCGGCAAAAACATTCAGTACTTC	NA	TRBV10-2	NA	TRBJ2-4
CASSLSWGTLQEDTQYF	TGTGCCAGCAGCTTGAGTTGGGGGACACTTCAGGAGGATACGCAGTATTTT	NA	TRBV5-8	NA	TRBJ2-3
CASGLVRGDILNYGYTF	TGTGCTAGTGGTTTGGTACGTGGGGACATCTTAAACTATGGCTACACCTTC	NA	TRBV12-5	NA	TRBJ1-2
CASRKTSGVAENTDTQYF	TGTGCCAGCAGGAAGACTAGCGGGGTGGCGGAGAACACAGATACGCAGTATTTT	TRBD2	TRBV9	once	TRBJ2-3
CASSYGLAGTGELFF	TGTGCCAGCAGCTACGGGCTAGCGGGCACCGGGGAGCTGTTTTTT	TRBD2	TRBV9	NA	TRBJ2-2
CASSLGGVEKLFF	TGTGCCAGCAGTTTAGGGGGGGTCGAAAAACTGTTTTTT	NA	TRBV12-3/TRBV12-4	NA	TRBJ1-4
CASRRGTVITEAFF	TGTGCCAGCAGACGTGGGACAGTGATCACTGAAGCTTTCTTT	TRBD1	TRBV5-6	NA	TRBJ1-1
CASSPRTGLEETQYF	TGTGCCAGCTCACCACGTACAGGGCTTGAAGAGACCCAGTACTTC	NA	TRBV18	NA	TRBJ2-5